This TCR beta chain was found in a study of identical twins. Study findings and constraints: Excess sharing by twins proved weaker in beta out-of-frame sequences. Models underestimated how often monozygotic twins shared out-of-frame TCR alpha. Abundant beta clonotypes from cord blood bore fewer insertions; memory repertoires lacked this pattern.

J gave up 2 bases and V 4 bases, and 17 bases lay outside the gene matches. Germline CDR1 reads SGHRS; CDR2 reads YFSETQ. The length of the CDR3 is 19 residues. TCRdb redid the calling of the 5' RACE reads with MiXCR, one entry per CDR3 protein. Altogether 700,000 or so distinct CDR3 sequences are present, 8.5% to 9.5% being singletons, with the ten largest covering around 0.98%. Healthy Caucasians alone served as donors. This clonotype has at least ten counts. Its antigen is not known. Another study also made use of these data, one on yellow fever vaccine responses in identical twins.

This chain connects TRBV5-1 to TRBJ2-2; TRBD1 agrees at 7 bases. The sequenced material came from PBMCs. The clonotype originates from a woman aged 18-30 years in good health. CDR3 sequence: CASSPPKLPGQLNTGELFF. In DNA form, the CDR3 reads TGCGCCAGCAGCCCACCAAAACTGCCGGGACAGTTAAACACCGGGGAGCTGTTTTTT.